The 13 T cell receptor beta chains listed next were all sequenced from one sample in a study of control samples from healthy donors and cancer patients. The method was immunoSEQ multiplex PCR; TCRdb's version includes in-frame clones alone and lacks a portion of them. The sample lists about 90,000 clones; approximately 90% were seen once. Input material: blood. These receptors all stem from a woman under 30 in good health.

This clone appeared a single time. V is TRBV19 and J is TRBJ2-7, with 7 bases that match TRBD2. Germline V gene lookup returns CDR1 LNHDA and CDR2 SQIVND (reference sequence). This CDR3 region has 15 residues. V shed 5 bases and J 6 bases; nucleotides not matched to a gene: 13. The CDR3 loop is CASSLTSRSGVEQYF. Written as DNA, the CDR3 is TGTGCCAGTAGTTTGACTAGCAGGTCTGGCGTCGAGCAGTACTTC.

This chain uses TRBV7-7 with TRBJ2-7, with TRBD2 matching 11 bases. The trim removed 5 bases at V and 3 bases at J, leaving 6 bases unmatched. Per the germline V gene, CDR1 is SSHAT and CDR2 is FNYEAQ (reference sequence). The CDR3 runs 15 residues. The CDR3 loop reads CASSPGLADNYEQYF. In DNA form, the CDR3 reads TGTGCCAGCAGCCCGGGACTAGCGGACAACTACGAGCAGTACTTC.

This sequence joins TRBV3-1 (or the pseudogene TRBV3-2) and TRBJ1-6; maybe TRBD1 (5 bases). Trimming took 7 bases from V and 8 from J, leaving 9 bases between them. This CDR3 spans 12 amino acids. Germline values: CDR1 LGHDT, CDR2 YNNKEL (reference sequence). The CDR3 loop is CASNRGDSPLHF. The CDR3 DNA reads as TGTGCCAGCAACCGGGGGGATTCACCCCTCCACTTT.

The J gene is TRBJ2-1, the V gene TRBV7-8, with 11 bases lining up with TRBD2. Germline V gives CDR1 SGHVS, CDR2 FQNEAQ. The V gene end was trimmed by 6 bases and the J gene end by 14 bases; junction bases not matched to a gene: 9. CDR3 length equals 13 residues. DNA for the CDR3: TGTGCCAGCAGACCAACTAGCGGGGGCGATGAGTTCTTC. This codes for CASRPTSGGDEFF.

The chain links TRBV7-2 to TRBJ1-2, with D perhaps TRBD1 (5 bases). The CDR3 has 13 amino acids. CDR1 and CDR2 from the germline V gene are SGHTA and FQGNSA. The germline V and J ends were trimmed by 0 bases and 6 bases, with 8 bases remaining between them. This CDR3 is CASSLAVGDGYTF. CDR3 nucleotides: TGTGCCAGCAGCTTAGCGGTAGGGGATGGCTACACCTTC.

This clone came up once. This chain joins TRBV6-2 or TRBV6-3 and TRBJ1-5; D unresolved. V lost 0 bases, J lost 9 bases, and 9 bases lay in between. Germline V gene data show CDR1 as MNHEY and CDR2 as SVGEGT. This CDR3 spans 13 amino acids. CDR3 bases: TGTGCCAGCAGTTACTCGCACTGGGGGCCCCAGCATTTT. Encoded protein: CASSYSHWGPQHF.

The rearrangement uses TRBV29-1 and TRBJ1-5; 7 nucleotides match TRBD1. Germline V lookup: CDR1 SQVTM, CDR2 ANQGSEA. V shed 4 bases, J shed 6 bases, and the junction held 6 bases outside the gene matches. The CDR3 is made up of 13 amino acids. The CDR3 is CSVARGRGQPQHF. The CDR3, as DNA: TGCAGCGTTGCTAGGGGGCGAGGTCAGCCCCAGCATTTT.

The V call is TRBV19, the J call TRBJ1-4, with TRBD1 identical over 7 bases. With V trimmed by 6 bases and J by 5 bases, 3 bases remained unmatched. In germline, CDR1 is LNHDA, CDR2 SQIVND (reference sequence). This CDR3 has 13 amino acids. The CDR3 loop is CASSDRENEKLFF. DNA for the CDR3: TGTGCCAGTAGCGACAGGGAGAATGAAAAACTGTTTTTT. The complete variable domain, with remaining parts taken from reference TRBV19 and TRBJ1-4, reads DGGITQSPKYLFRKEGQNVTLSCEQNLNHDAMYWYRQDPGQGLRLIYYSQIVNDFQKGDIAEGYSVSREKKESFPLTVTSAQKNPTAFYLCASSDRENEKLFFGSGTQLSVL.

The chain carries TRBV2 and TRBJ2-7; D is uncertain. This CDR3 comprises 13 residues. Trimming removed 4 bases at V and 1 base at J, with 8 bases between. Germline CDR1 is SNHLY and CDR2 is FYNNEI. The CDR3 region has the DNA TGTGCCAGCAGTGGTGGAGAATCCTACGAGCAGTACTTC. Its protein product is CASSGGESYEQYF.

CDR3 region: CASRDGGQGLEGYTF. CDR3 DNA: TGCGCCAGCAGAGATGGGGGACAGGGGTTGGAGGGCTACACCTTC. This chain uses TRBV5-1 with TRBJ1-2; 10 positions match TRBD1. This CDR3 is 15 amino acids long. Germline V gives CDR1 SGHRS, CDR2 YFSETQ. V was clipped by 5 bases and J by 8 bases; unmatched bases: 12. The full variable domain, with the rest looked up from reference TRBV5-1 and TRBJ1-2, is KAGVTQTPRYLIKTRGQQVTLSCSPISGHRSVSWYQQTPGQGLQFLFEYFSETQRNKGNFPGRFSGRQFSNSRSEMNVSTLELGDSALYLCASRDGGQGLEGYTFGSGTRLTVV.

This rearrangement joins TRBV3-1 (or the pseudogene TRBV3-2) to TRBJ1-3, with TRBD1 matching over 7 bases. The germline V gene encodes CDR1 LGHDT and CDR2 YNNKEL (reference sequence). This CDR3 spans 15 amino acids. Trimming removed 4 bases from V and 1 base from J; junction bases left unmatched: 4. CDR3 bases: TGTGCCAGCAGCCCGGGGACAGCTTCTGGAAACACCATATATTTT. It yields the protein CASSPGTASGNTIYF.

The chain uses TRBV3-1 (or the pseudogene TRBV3-2) and TRBJ1-1; no clear D. V lost 8 bases to trimming and J lost 1 base, with 11 bases between them. The germline gives CDR1 LGHDT, CDR2 YNNKEL (reference sequence). The CDR3 runs to 13 residues. The CDR3 DNA sequence: TGTGCCAGCTCGCTCATGGAGAACACTGAAGCTTTCTTT. It specifies CASSLMENTEAFF.

The rearrangement links TRBV14 to TRBJ1-2; D is uncertain. The V end lost 2 bases, the J end lost 4 bases, and 8 bases lay between the germline ends. CDR3 length equals 13 residues. Germline CDR1 is SGHDN and CDR2 is FVKESK. The CDR3 DNA follows: TGTGCCAGCAGCCAATCCCTGGGCTATGGCTACACCTTC. It yields the protein CASSQSLGYGYTF.